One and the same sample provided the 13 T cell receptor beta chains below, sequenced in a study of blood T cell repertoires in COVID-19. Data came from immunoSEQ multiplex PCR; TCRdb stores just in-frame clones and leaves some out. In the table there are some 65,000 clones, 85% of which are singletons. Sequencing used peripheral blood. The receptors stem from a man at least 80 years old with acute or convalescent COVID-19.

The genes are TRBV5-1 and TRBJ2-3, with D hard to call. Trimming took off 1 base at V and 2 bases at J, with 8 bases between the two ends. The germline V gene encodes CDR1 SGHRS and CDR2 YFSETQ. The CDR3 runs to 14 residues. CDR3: CASSLSAVTDTQYF. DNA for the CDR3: TGCGCCAGCAGCTTGTCGGCGGTCACAGATACGCAGTATTTT.

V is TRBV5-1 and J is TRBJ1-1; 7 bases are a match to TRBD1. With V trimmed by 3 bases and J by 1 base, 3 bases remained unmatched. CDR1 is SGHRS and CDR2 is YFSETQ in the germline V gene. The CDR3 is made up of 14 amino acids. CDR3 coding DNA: TGCGCCAGCAGCTGGCAGGGGGAGAACACTGAAGCTTTCTTT. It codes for CASSWQGENTEAFF.

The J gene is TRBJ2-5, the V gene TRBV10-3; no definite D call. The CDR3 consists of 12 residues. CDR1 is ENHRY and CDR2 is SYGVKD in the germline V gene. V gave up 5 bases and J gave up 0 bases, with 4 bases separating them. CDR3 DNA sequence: TGTGCCATCAGTCCGGACCAAGAGACCCAGTACTTC. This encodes CAISPDQETQYF.

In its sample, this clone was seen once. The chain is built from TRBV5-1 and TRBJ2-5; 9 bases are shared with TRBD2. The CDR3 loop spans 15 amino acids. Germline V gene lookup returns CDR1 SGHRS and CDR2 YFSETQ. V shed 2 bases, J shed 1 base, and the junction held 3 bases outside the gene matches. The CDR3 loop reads CASSFGSGSQETQYF. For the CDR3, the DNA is TGCGCCAGCAGCTTCGGTAGCGGGAGCCAAGAGACCCAGTACTTC.

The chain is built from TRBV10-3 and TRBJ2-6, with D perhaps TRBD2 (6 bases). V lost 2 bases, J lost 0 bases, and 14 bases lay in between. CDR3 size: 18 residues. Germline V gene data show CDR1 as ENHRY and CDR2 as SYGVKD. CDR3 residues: CAISEGAGTRSGANVLTF. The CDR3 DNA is TGTGCCATCAGTGAGGGGGCGGGAACTCGCTCTGGGGCCAACGTCCTGACTTTC.

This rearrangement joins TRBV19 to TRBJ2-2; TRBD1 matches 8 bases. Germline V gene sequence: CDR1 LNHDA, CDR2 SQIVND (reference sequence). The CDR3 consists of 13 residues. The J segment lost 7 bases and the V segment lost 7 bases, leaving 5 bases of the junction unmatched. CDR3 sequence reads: CASTDRAGGELFF. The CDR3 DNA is TGTGCCAGTACGGACAGGGCGGGCGGGGAGCTGTTTTTT.

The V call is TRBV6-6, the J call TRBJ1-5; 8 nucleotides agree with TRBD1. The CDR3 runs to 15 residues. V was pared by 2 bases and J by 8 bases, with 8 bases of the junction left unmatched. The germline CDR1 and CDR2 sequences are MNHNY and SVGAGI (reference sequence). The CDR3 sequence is CASSYGQGKGKPQHF. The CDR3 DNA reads TGTGCCAGCAGTTACGGACAGGGCAAGGGGAAGCCCCAGCATTTT.

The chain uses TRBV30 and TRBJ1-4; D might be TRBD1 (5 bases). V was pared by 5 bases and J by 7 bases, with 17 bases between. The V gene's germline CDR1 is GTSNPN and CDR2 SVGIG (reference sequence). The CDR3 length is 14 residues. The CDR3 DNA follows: TGTGCCTGGCTAAGGGGAGGGTCCGGTGAAAAACTGTTTTTT. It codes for CAWLRGGSGEKLFF.

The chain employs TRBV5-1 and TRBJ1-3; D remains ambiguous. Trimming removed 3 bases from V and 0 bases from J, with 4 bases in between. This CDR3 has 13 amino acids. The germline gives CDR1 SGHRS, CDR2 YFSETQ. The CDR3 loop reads CASSYTSGNTIYF. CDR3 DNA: TGCGCCAGCAGCTACACCTCTGGAAACACCATATATTTT.

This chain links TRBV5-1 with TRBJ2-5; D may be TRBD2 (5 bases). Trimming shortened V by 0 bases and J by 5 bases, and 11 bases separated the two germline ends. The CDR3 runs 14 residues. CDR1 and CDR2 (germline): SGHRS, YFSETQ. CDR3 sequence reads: CASSLAGVGETQYF. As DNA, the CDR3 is TGCGCCAGCAGCTTGGCCGGGGTTGGGGAGACCCAGTACTTC.

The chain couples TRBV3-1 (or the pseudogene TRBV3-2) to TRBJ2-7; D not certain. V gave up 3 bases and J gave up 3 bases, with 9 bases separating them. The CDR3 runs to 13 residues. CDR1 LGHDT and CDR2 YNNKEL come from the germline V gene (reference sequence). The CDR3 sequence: CASSHTAFYEQYF. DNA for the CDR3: TGTGCCAGCAGCCATACAGCTTTCTACGAGCAGTACTTC.

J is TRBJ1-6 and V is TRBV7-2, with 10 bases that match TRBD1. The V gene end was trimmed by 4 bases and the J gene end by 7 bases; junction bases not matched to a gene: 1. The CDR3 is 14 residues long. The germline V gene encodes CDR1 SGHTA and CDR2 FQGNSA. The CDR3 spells CASSWDRGNSPLHF. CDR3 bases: TGTGCCAGCAGCTGGGACAGGGGCAATTCACCCCTCCACTTT.

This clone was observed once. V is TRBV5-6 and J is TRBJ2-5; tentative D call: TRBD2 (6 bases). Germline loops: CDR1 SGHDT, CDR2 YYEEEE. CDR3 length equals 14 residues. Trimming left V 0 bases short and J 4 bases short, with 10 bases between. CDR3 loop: CASSLGTSPETQYF. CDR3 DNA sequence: TGTGCCAGCAGCTTGGGAACTAGCCCAGAGACCCAGTACTTC.